The 24 T cell receptor beta chains below come from one sample, sequenced in a study of CD8+CD57+ T cells in acquired aplastic anemia. TCR beta VDJ and CDR3 profiles were obtained from a genomic DNA template. TCRdb called the reads again in MiXCR, with one record for every CDR3 protein. The data hold 160,000 or so distinct CDR3 sequences, with under 55% observed a single time. Sequencing involved patients with CD8+CD57+ cell expansion previously shown by flow cytometry. Sequenced sample: sorted CD4+, CD8+, or CD8+CD57+ T cells (not recorded which) from PBMCs. These receptors were collected from a human donor with aplastic anemia.

This clonotype was detected only a few times. The chain uses TRBV9 and TRBJ2-7; no reliable D call. V lost 3 bases and J 2 bases, leaving 12 bases between the germline ends. The CDR3 sequence is 14 residues long. CDR1 SGDLS and CDR2 YYNGEE come from the germline V gene. CDR3 sequence reads: CASSAGPDPYEQYF. The CDR3 coding sequence is TGTGCCAGCAGCGCTGGACCGGACCCCTACGAGCAGTACTTC. The entire variable domain, with the rest obtained from reference TRBV9 and TRBJ2-7, is as follows: DSGVTQTPKHLITATGQRVTLRCSPRSGDLSVYWYQQSLDQGLQFLIQYYNGEERAKGNILERFSAQQFPDLHSELNLSSLELGDSALYFCASSAGPDPYEQYFGPGTRLTVT.

J is TRBJ2-7 and V is TRBV7-6; D not certain. The CDR3 runs to 13 residues. V dropped 6 bases and J dropped 1 base, with 10 bases sitting between them. Per the germline V gene, CDR1 is SGHVS and CDR2 is FNYEAQ. The CDR3 loop reads CASSYTESYEQYF. CDR3 bases: TGTGCCAGCAGTTACACGGAGTCCTACGAGCAGTACTTC.

This clonotype was recorded many times. The chain links TRBV19 to TRBJ2-2, with TRBD2 matching 10 bases. Germline V gene data show CDR1 as LNHDA and CDR2 as SQIVND (reference sequence). Losses at the gene ends were 5 bases for V and 4 bases for J; bases not matched to a gene: 4. This CDR3 is 15 amino acids long. The CDR3 nucleotides are TGTGCCAGTAGTGACCAGCGGGGGGGCACCGGGGAGCTGTTTTTT. It specifies CASSDQRGGTGELFF.

This clonotype was found once. The chain employs TRBV5-1 and TRBJ2-7; the D is unclear. V was trimmed by 0 bases and J by 1 base, leaving 11 bases between them. Germline CDR1 is SGHRS and CDR2 is YFSETQ. This CDR3 has 15 residues. The CDR3 sequence: CASSLEGHVSYEQYF. Here the CDR3 DNA reads TGCGCCAGCAGCTTGGAGGGCCACGTGTCCTACGAGCAGTACTTC.

This clonotype was seen many times. V is TRBV6-1 and J is TRBJ1-5, with D possibly TRBD1 on 6 matching bases. V was trimmed by 6 bases and J by 9 bases, leaving 15 bases between them. CDR1 and CDR2 (germline): MNHNS, SASEGT. This CDR3 region has 13 residues. The CDR3 sequence is CASRPVLQGPQHF. CDR3 nucleotide sequence: TGTGCCAGCAGGCCCGTGCTACAGGGGCCCCAGCATTTT.

This clonotype was detected ten times or more. This chain joins TRBV6-4 and TRBJ1-1; D call uncertain. There are 13 residues in the CDR3. Trimming cost V 5 bases and J 1 base, with 8 bases left between them. The germline gives CDR1 MRHNA, CDR2 SNTAGT. CDR3 bases: TGTGCCAGCAGTCTGGAGCAGAACACTGAAGCTTTCTTT. Residues: CASSLEQNTEAFF.

Ten or more counts support this clonotype. This rearrangement joins TRBV19 to TRBJ1-2; D remains ambiguous. The V end lost 3 bases, the J end lost 0 bases, and 8 bases lay between the germline ends. This CDR3 is built from 14 residues. Germline CDR1 is LNHDA and CDR2 is SQIVND (reference sequence). CDR3 sequence (DNA): TGTGCCAGTAGTATGGTCCCGGCTAACTATGGCTACACCTTC. Its protein is CASSMVPANYGYTF. Looking up the rest from reference TRBV19 and TRBJ1-2 gives the full variable domain: DGGITQSPKYLFRKEGQNVTLSCEQNLNHDAMYWYRQDPGQGLRLIYYSQIVNDFQKGDIAEGYSVSREKKESFPLTVTSAQKNPTAFYLCASSMVPANYGYTFGSGTRLTVV.

The chain is built from TRBV7-2 and TRBJ2-7; 9 bases line up with TRBD1. The CDR3 loop spans 13 amino acids. CDR1 SGHTA and CDR2 FQGNSA come from the germline V gene. V was clipped by 6 bases and J by 7 bases; unmatched bases: 7. CDR3 in amino acids: CASRLQGAREQYF. CDR3 coding DNA: TGTGCCAGCAGACTACAGGGGGCAAGGGAGCAGTACTTC.

This clonotype was recorded many times. V usage is TRBV5-4 and J usage is TRBJ1-2; TRBD1 matches 9 bases. With V trimmed by 4 bases and J by 4 bases, 5 bases remained unmatched. The germline gives CDR1 SGHNT, CDR2 YYREEE (reference sequence). The CDR3 has 14 amino acids. The CDR3 DNA reads TGTGCCAGCAGCCTCAAGGGACAGGGCTATGGCTACACCTTC. Translation: CASSLKGQGYGYTF.

In its sample, this clonotype was seen many times. The chain recombines TRBV12-3 or TRBV12-4 with TRBJ2-7; D unresolved. The germline V and J ends were trimmed by 2 bases and 3 bases, with 2 bases remaining between them. This CDR3 is 11 amino acids long. The CDR3 DNA sequence: TGTGCCAGCAGTTTATACTACGAGCAGTACTTC. Amino acid sequence: CASSLYYEQYF.

The V gene is TRBV7-3, the J gene TRBJ2-5; D may be TRBD1 or TRBD2 (5 bases each). Between the trimmed V and J ends, which lost 3 bases and 2 bases, there was a span of 13 bases. This CDR3 spans 15 amino acids. In germline, CDR1 is SGHTA, CDR2 FQGTGA. The CDR3 region has the DNA TGTGCCAGCAGCTTGGGGGTAAACAGACAAGAGACCCAGTACTTC. Translation gives CASSLGVNRQETQYF.

This clonotype was picked up a small number of times. V gene TRBV7-6 combines with J gene TRBJ1-6; the D is unclear. The CDR3 is 14 residues long. Germline V gene data show CDR1 as SGHVS and CDR2 as FNYEAQ. Trimming removed 7 bases at V and 7 bases at J, with 14 bases between. The CDR3 reads CASTPGSGNSPLHF. The DNA for the CDR3 is TGTGCCAGCACCCCTGGGTCAGGAAATTCACCCCTCCACTTT.

Many counts were recorded for this clonotype. V gene TRBV25-1 combines with J gene TRBJ1-4, with TRBD1 as a possible D gene (5 bases). The CDR3 consists of 15 residues. CDR1 is MGHDK and CDR2 is SYGVNS in the germline V gene. The V gene lost 1 base and the J gene lost 7 bases, with 13 bases spanning the gap. CDR3 protein: CASSESDRWSEKLFF. For the CDR3, the DNA is TGTGCCAGCAGTGAATCAGACAGATGGAGTGAAAAACTGTTTTTT.

This chain connects TRBV10-3 to TRBJ2-1; TRBD1 matches 7 bases. Germline lookup yields CDR1 ENHRY and CDR2 SYGVKD. The CDR3 has 17 amino acids. The J segment lost 5 bases and the V segment lost 0 bases, leaving 10 bases of the junction unmatched. CDR3: CAISESRGRGIDNEQFF. The CDR3 nucleotides are TGTGCCATCAGTGAGTCCCGGGGCAGGGGGATAGACAATGAGCAGTTCTTC.

This clonotype was detected ten times or more. J is TRBJ2-5 and V is TRBV2; 13 bases fit TRBD2. The CDR3 runs to 15 residues. The V and J ends lost 8 bases and 1 base, in that order; junction bases with no gene match: 4. Germline assignment: CDR1 SNHLY and CDR2 FYNNEI. The CDR3 spells CASARTSGGQETQYF. CDR3 nucleotide sequence: TGTGCCAGCGCTAGGACTAGCGGGGGCCAAGAGACCCAGTACTTC.

About this clonotype itself: At one end, the junction sequence differs from germline, possibly due to a read error. The chain links TRBV24-1 to TRBJ1-5; no firm D call. The CDR3 consists of 17 residues. Germline CDR1 is KGHDR and CDR2 is SFDVKD. The CDR3 nucleotides read TGTGCCGCCAGTGATTGGCGCAGGTTATTAAGCAATCAGCCCCAGCATTTT. Its translation: CAASDWRRLLSNQPQHF.

This clonotype was detected ten times or more. The chain recombines TRBV24-1 with TRBJ2-1; D is perhaps TRBD1 (5 bases). V was clipped by 9 bases and J by 0 bases, with 11 bases between them. Germline V gene sequence: CDR1 KGHDR, CDR2 SFDVKD. The CDR3 extends over 14 amino acids. The CDR3 here is CATGNRNSYNEQFF. DNA of the CDR3: TGTGCCACCGGGAACAGGAACTCCTACAATGAGCAGTTCTTC.

The count of this clonotype is one. The J gene is TRBJ2-5, the V gene TRBV10-3, with TRBD2 matching 11 bases. V lost 6 bases to trimming and J lost 4 bases; unmatched junction nucleotides: 4. Per the germline V gene, CDR1 is ENHRY and CDR2 is SYGVKD. This CDR3 has 14 amino acids. The CDR3: CAISVAGGRETQYF. In DNA, the CDR3 is TGTGCCATCAGCGTAGCGGGGGGGCGAGAGACCCAGTACTTC.

Of note for this clonotype: A read error is possible here, since a much larger clone lies one base away. The chain uses TRBV5-5 and TRBJ2-2; D remains unclear. The CDR3 has 14 amino acids. Germline loops: CDR1 SGHKS, CDR2 YYEKEE (reference sequence). V lost 7 bases and J lost 0, with 10 bases in between. CDR3 amino acids: CASLAQANTGELFF. DNA for the CDR3: TGTGCCAGCCTTGCACAAGCGAACACCGGGGAGCTGTTTTTT.

The J gene is TRBJ2-6, the V gene TRBV19, with D uncertain. Trimming shortened V by 7 bases and J by 2 bases, and 15 bases separated the two germline ends. The CDR3 is made up of 16 amino acids. Germline CDR1 and CDR2: LNHDA and SQIVND (reference sequence). CDR3 nucleotides: TGTGCCAGTACCACCCCCATGAATGCTGGGGCCAACGTCCTGACTTTC. Its translation: CASTTPMNAGANVLTF.

V usage is TRBV29-1 and J usage is TRBJ2-2, with D unclear. This CDR3 has 14 residues. The germline gives CDR1 SQVTM, CDR2 ANQGSEA. V lost 7 bases and J lost 1, with 13 bases in between. CDR3 amino acids: CSGSRRMNTGELFF. The CDR3 DNA is TGCAGCGGATCTCGTAGGATGAACACCGGGGAGCTGTTTTTT.

The chain employs TRBV7-2 and TRBJ1-6; no clear D gene. Trimming took off 4 bases at V and 7 bases at J, with 8 bases between the two ends. The CDR3 covers 13 residues. CDR1 and CDR2 from the germline V gene are SGHTA and FQGNSA. CDR3 sequence: CASSSNRNSPLHF. CDR3 DNA: TGTGCCAGCAGCTCAAACAGAAATTCACCCCTCCACTTT. Full variable domain (outside the CDR3, taken from reference TRBV7-2 and TRBJ1-6): GAGVSQSPSNKVTEKGKDVELRCDPISGHTALYWYRQSLGQGLEFLIYFQGNSAPDKSGLPSDRFSAERTGGSVSTLTIQRTQQEDSAVYLCASSSNRNSPLHFGNGTRLTVT.

This clonotype was observed a few times. The chain links TRBV2 to TRBJ2-7; D is unclear. The V end was cut by 9 bases, the J end by 3 bases, with 12 bases between. Germline lookup yields CDR1 SNHLY and CDR2 FYNNEI. The CDR3 totals 12 residues. CDR3 in DNA: TGTGCCAGTTCTCCAGTTGGCTACGAGCAGTACTTC. It encodes CASSPVGYEQYF.

The chain uses TRBV28 and TRBJ2-7; D gene uncertain. This CDR3 has 12 amino acids. Trimming removed 3 bases at V and 2 bases at J, with 5 bases between. Per the germline V gene, CDR1 is MDHEN and CDR2 is SYDVKM. CDR3 nucleotide sequence: TGTGCCAGCAGTTTCCTTGCCTACGAGCAGTACTTC. Its protein is CASSFLAYEQYF.